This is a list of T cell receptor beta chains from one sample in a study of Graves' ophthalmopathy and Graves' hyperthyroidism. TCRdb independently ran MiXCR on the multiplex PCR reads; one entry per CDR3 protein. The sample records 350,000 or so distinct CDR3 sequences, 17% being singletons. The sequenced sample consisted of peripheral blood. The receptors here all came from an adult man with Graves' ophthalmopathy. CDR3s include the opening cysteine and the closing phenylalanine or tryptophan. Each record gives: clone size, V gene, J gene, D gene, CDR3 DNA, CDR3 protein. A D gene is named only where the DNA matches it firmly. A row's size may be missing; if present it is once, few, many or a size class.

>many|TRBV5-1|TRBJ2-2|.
TGCGCCAGCAGCCCCGGCCGGGGGACAAACACCGGGGAGCTGTTTTTT
CASSPGRGTNTGELFF
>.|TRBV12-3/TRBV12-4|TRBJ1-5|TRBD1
TGTGCCAGCAGTTTTCTTTCAGGGGGTTTCAATCAGCCCCAGCATTTT
CASSFLSGGFNQPQHF
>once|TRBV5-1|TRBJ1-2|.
TGCGCCAGCAGCCCCACCTACGACAGAGGCTACACCTTC
CASSPTYDRGYTF
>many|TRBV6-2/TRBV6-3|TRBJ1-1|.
TGTGCCAGCAGTTTTCAAGGGGCGGACACTGAAGCTTTCTTT
CASSFQGADTEAFF
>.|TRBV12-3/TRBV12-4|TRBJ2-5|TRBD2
TGTGCCAGCAGTCCCCGACTAGCGGGAGGGATGGCCCAAGAGGCCCAGTACTTC
CASSPRLAGGMAQEAQYF
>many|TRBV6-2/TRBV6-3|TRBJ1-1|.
TGTGCCAGCAGCCTGACAGTCACCACTGAAGCTTTCTTT
CASSLTVTTEAFF
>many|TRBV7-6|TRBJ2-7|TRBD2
TGTGCCAGCAGCTTACAACTAGCGGGAGCTCACGAGCAGTACTTC
CASSLQLAGAHEQYF
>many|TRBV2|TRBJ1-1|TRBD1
TGTGCCAGCAGCCAAGACAGGGGCCTTAACACTGAAGCTTTCTTT
CASSQDRGLNTEAFF
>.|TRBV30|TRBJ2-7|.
TGTGCCTGGAGTTCAGGGGGGAGCTACGAGCAGTACTTC
CAWSSGGSYEQYF
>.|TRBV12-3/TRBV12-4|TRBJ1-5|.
TGTGCCAGCAGTTTTTACAGGGCCAATCAGCCCCAGCATTTT
CASSFYRANQPQHF
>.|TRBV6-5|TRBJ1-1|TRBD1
TGTGCCAGCAGTTCCAAGGGGACAGGGCAGTACACTGAAGCTTTCTTT
CASSSKGTGQYTEAFF
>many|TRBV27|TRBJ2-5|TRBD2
TGTGCCAGCAGTTTGGCAGCGGGGGGGCCGGTAGAGACCCAGTACTTC
CASSLAAGGPVETQYF
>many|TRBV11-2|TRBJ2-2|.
TGTGCCAGCAGCTTAATCCGGGGTCAGGAAACCGGGGAGCTGTTTTTT
CASSLIRGQETGELFF
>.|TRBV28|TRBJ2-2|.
TGTGCCAGCAGCCGACTGGGGGGTGGTGGCACCGGGGAGCTGTTTTTT
CASSRLGGGGTGELFF
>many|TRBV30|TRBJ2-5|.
TGTGCCTGGATCGGGCGGGCCCAAGAGACCCAGTACTTC
CAWIGRAQETQYF
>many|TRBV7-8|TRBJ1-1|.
TGTGCCAGCAGCTTAGCGCTAAAGACCATGAACACTGAAGCTTTCTTT
CASSLALKTMNTEAFF
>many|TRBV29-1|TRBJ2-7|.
TGCAGCGTTGAAGACCCCTGGGGAGACGCCTCCTACGAGCAGTACTTC
CSVEDPWGDASYEQYF
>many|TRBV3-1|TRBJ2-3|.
TGTGCCAGCAGCCAAGAGGTCGGGAGCTGGAGCACAGATACGCAGTATTTT
CASSQEVGSWSTDTQYF
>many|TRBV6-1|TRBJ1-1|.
TGTGCCAGCACCCCACAGAACGGGCACACTGAAGCTTTCTTT
CASTPQNGHTEAFF
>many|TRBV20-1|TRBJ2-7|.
TGCAGTGCTATAGGAGACTACGAGCAGTACTTC
CSAIGDYEQYF